The following is a T cell receptor beta chain sequence with its context. This specimen comes from a study of blood T cell repertoires in COVID-19. The J segment lost 5 bases and the V segment lost 6 bases, leaving 7 bases of the junction unmatched. Germline V gene data show CDR1 as MNHEY and CDR2 as SVGAGI. The CDR3 is made up of 15 amino acids. Produced via immunoSEQ multiplex PCR; TCRdb's table is partial and in-frame only. Altogether about 35,000 clones are present, about 85% being singletons, with the ten largest covering 44%. The clonotype originates from a man aged 60-69 years with active or convalescent COVID-19. The chain has TRBV6-5 and TRBJ1-1, with 12 bases matching TRBD1. The material sequenced was peripheral blood. CDR3 in amino acids: CASRGQGAGGTEAFF. The CDR3, as DNA: TGTGCCAGCAGGGGACAGGGGGCAGGAGGGACTGAAGCTTTCTTT.